This is a list of T cell receptor beta chains from one sample in a study of CD8 T cells in ankylosing spondylitis. Each CDR3 protein is one row after TCRdb ran MiXCR on the 5' RACE reads. There are some 39,000 distinct CDR3 sequences in the sample; roughly an eighth occur only once, and less than 40% lies in the top ten. The sequencing sample was made of synovial fluid, either unsorted or a sorted T cell fraction (not recorded which). All receptors derive from a male donor with ankylosing spondylitis. Each CDR3 is given with its conserved first and last residue. D genes are given only for firm matches. The size field is filled for only some rows; it gives once, few, many or a size class.

J,V,size,D,CDR3,DNA
TRBJ2-1,TRBV20-1,NA,NA,CSAVPYNEQFF,TGCAGTGCCGTCCCTTACAATGAGCAGTTCTTC
TRBJ1-1,TRBV10-3,many,TRBD1,CAIRFGTGEIGTEAFF,TGTGCCATCAGATTTGGGACAGGGGAGATCGGGACTGAAGCTTTCTTT
TRBJ2-7,TRBV7-7,few,NA,CASSPDGAYEQYF,TGTGCTAGCAGCCCCGACGGCGCTTACGAGCAGTACTTC
TRBJ2-3,TRBV7-8,many,TRBD2,CASSLDGGASDTQYF,TGTGCCAGCAGCTTAGACGGGGGGGCCTCCGATACGCAGTATTTT
TRBJ2-1,TRBV13,NA,TRBD2,CASGGLAPRNYYNEQFF,TGTGCCAGCGGGGGACTAGCGCCGAGAAACTACTACAATGAGCAGTTCTTC
TRBJ2-7,TRBV4-3,few,NA,CASSQDQRFSYEQYF,TGCGCCAGCAGCCAAGATCAAAGGTTCTCCTACGAGCAGTACTTC
TRBJ1-1,TRBV4-2,few,NA,CASSQVNVMNTEAFF,TGTGCCAGCAGCCAAGTCAATGTGATGAACACTGAAGCTTTCTTT
TRBJ1-1,TRBV15,NA,NA,CATSRDDPVNTEAFF,TGTGCCACCAGCAGGGATGACCCAGTGAACACTGAAGCTTTCTTT
TRBJ1-6,TRBV5-1,many,NA,CASGSDGYNSPLHF,TGCGCCAGCGGATCGGACGGATATAATTCACCCCTCCACTTT
TRBJ1-6,TRBV20-1,medium-sized,NA,CSAGDRNYNSPLHF,TGCAGTGCTGGTGACAGAAACTATAATTCACCCCTCCACTTT